What follows are 4 T cell receptor beta chains derived from one specimen sequenced in a study of cytomegalovirus exposure and HLA in healthy donors. Primers for the PCR totalled 60 Vbeta and 13 Jbeta. This table comes from immunoSEQ multiplex PCR, and its TCRdb copy is limited to in-frame clones, with some not included. Of about 230,000 clones listed, roughly 73% are singletons. The specimen was PBMCs. The receptors shown here come from a boy aged 5-17 years in good health and CMV-seronegative.

This clone was observed once. This rearrangement joins TRBV6-5 to TRBJ1-5; 9 bases are shared with TRBD1. Germline V gene lookup returns CDR1 MNHEY and CDR2 SVGAGI. CDR3 length equals 14 residues. The junction had 5 bases not matched to a gene; V was cut back by 6 bases and J by 5 bases. This CDR3 is CASSRDRDDQPQHF. CDR3 DNA: TGTGCCAGCAGCCGGGACAGGGATGATCAGCCCCAGCATTTT.

This chain joins TRBV12-5 and TRBJ1-1, with D perhaps matching TRBD1 (6 bases). CDR1 LGHNT and CDR2 FRNRAP come from the germline V gene. The V gene lost 2 bases and the J gene lost 3 bases, with 7 bases spanning the gap. The CDR3 contains 13 residues. The CDR3 nucleotides are TGTGCTAGTGGTTTGAAGGGGGACACTGAAGCTTTCTTT. Translation: CASGLKGDTEAFF.

This clone was observed a single time. The chain uses TRBV11-2 and TRBJ1-2; 10 bases line up with TRBD1. The germline V gene encodes CDR1 SGHAT and CDR2 FQNNGV. The CDR3 is 13 amino acids. V was clipped by 2 bases and J by 8 bases; unmatched bases: 2. The CDR3 bases are TGTGCCAGCAGCTTAAAGACAGGGGGCGGCTACACCTTC. It translates to CASSLKTGGGYTF.

The chain employs TRBV27 and TRBJ1-2; D is possibly TRBD1 (5 bases). The CDR3 extends over 13 amino acids. CDR1 MNHEY and CDR2 SMNVEV come from the germline V gene (reference sequence). Trimming pared 3 bases from V and 7 bases from J, leaving 12 bases between. The CDR3 protein is CASSFGQGTGYTF. The DNA for the CDR3 is TGTGCCAGCAGTTTCGGCCAGGGCACTGGCTACACCTTC.